The rows below give T cell receptor beta chains drawn from one sample of a study of identical twins. TCRdb re-analysed the 5' RACE reads in MiXCR, keeping a single row per CDR3 protein. The sample gives about 240,000 distinct CDR3 sequences, over 9.5% of which show up once; about 9.1% is in the top ten. The material sequenced was memory T cells sorted from blood. The receptors were gathered from a man aged 45-60 years in good health. CDR3s include the opening cysteine and the closing phenylalanine or tryptophan. A D gene is named only where the DNA matches it firmly. Clone size is given for some rows only: seen once, a few or many times, or a class if the clone is expanded.

CDR3aa,CDR3nt,v_gene,abundance,j_gene,d_gene
CSARGFGDEQFF,TGCAGTGCTAGAGGCTTCGGGGACGAGCAGTTCTTC,TRBV20-1,many,TRBJ2-1,-
CASSEKGPSYEQYF,TGTGCCAGCAGTGAAAAGGGGCCCTCCTACGAGCAGTACTTC,TRBV2,-,TRBJ2-7,-
CASSPWTGDPEAFF,TGTGCCAGCAGCCCGTGGACAGGGGACCCCGAAGCTTTCTTT,TRBV7-2,many,TRBJ1-1,TRBD1
CASSPPNSGRLVETQYF,TGTGCCAGCAGCCCCCCGAATAGCGGGAGATTAGTAGAGACCCAGTACTTC,TRBV11-2,few,TRBJ2-5,TRBD2
CAISESGAILYEQYF,TGTGCCATCAGTGAGTCGGGAGCTATACTCTACGAGCAGTACTTC,TRBV10-3,few,TRBJ2-7,-
CSASHRGGTEAFF,TGCAGTGCTAGTCACAGGGGGGGAACTGAAGCTTTCTTT,TRBV20-1,many,TRBJ1-1,TRBD1
CSAGQQNQPQHF,TGCAGTGCGGGGCAGCAAAATCAGCCCCAGCATTTT,TRBV20-1,many,TRBJ1-5,-
CASSSVDNQPQHF,TGTGCCAGCAGTTCAGTCGACAATCAGCCCCAGCATTTT,TRBV28,many,TRBJ1-5,-
CASSQTRRPSYEQYF,TGTGCCAGCAGCCAAACCCGAAGACCTTCCTACGAGCAGTACTTC,TRBV3-1,many,TRBJ2-7,-
CASSFSGVSYNEQFF,TGTGCCAGCAGCTTTTCCGGGGTCTCCTACAATGAGCAGTTCTTC,TRBV7-8,many,TRBJ2-1,-
CASSLLSRGETQYF,TGTGCCAGCAGCTTACTTAGCCGTGGGGAGACCCAGTACTTC,TRBV7-9,few,TRBJ2-5,-
CASSFADRRGGTEAFF,TGTGCCAGCAGCTTCGCTGATCGCAGGGGCGGCACTGAAGCTTTCTTT,TRBV5-8,few,TRBJ1-1,-
CASSPTGLSEQFF,TGTGCCAGCAGCCCGACAGGCCTCAGCGAGCAGTTCTTC,TRBV3-1,many,TRBJ2-1,-
CSARGSQGYEQYF,TGCAGTGCTAGAGGAAGTCAGGGTTACGAGCAGTACTTC,TRBV20-1,many,TRBJ2-7,-
CASSQGPTGYEQYF,TGCGCCAGCAGCCAAGGGCCCACCGGCTACGAGCAGTACTTC,TRBV5-1,many,TRBJ2-7,-
CASSQDRTLQETQYF,TGTGCCAGCAGCCAAGATAGGACCCTCCAAGAGACCCAGTACTTC,TRBV14,many,TRBJ2-5,-
CASSLAMGRTNEKLFF,TGTGCCAGCAGCTTAGCGATGGGCCGTACTAATGAAAAACTGTTTTTT,TRBV7-2,many,TRBJ1-4,-
CASSQEVLAGGTTQYF,TGCGCCAGCAGCCAAGAGGTTCTAGCGGGAGGAACTACGCAGTATTTT,TRBV4-3,-,TRBJ2-3,TRBD2
CASSSRGAPDEQFF,TGTGCCAGCAGTTCGCGGGGGGCCCCGGATGAGCAGTTCTTC,TRBV12-3/TRBV12-4,few,TRBJ2-1,TRBD2
CAIKPQGLDNSPLHF,TGTGCCATCAAACCTCAGGGGTTGGATAATTCACCCCTCCACTTT,TRBV10-3,many,TRBJ1-6,-
CASSWELLAGDSTDTQYF,TGTGCCAGCAGTTGGGAGTTGCTAGCGGGAGACAGCACAGATACGCAGTATTTT,TRBV28,-,TRBJ2-3,TRBD2
CASSPVGQGEQYF,TGTGCCAGCTCACCCGTAGGACAGGGCGAGCAGTACTTC,TRBV18,many,TRBJ2-7,TRBD1
CASSQAFRSQEQFF,TGTGCCAGCAGCCAAGCGTTTCGGTCCCAAGAGCAGTTCTTC,TRBV3-1,many,TRBJ2-1,-
CSARTLERSFTDTQYF,TGCAGTGCCCGGACTTTGGAGCGGAGCTTCACAGATACGCAGTATTTT,TRBV20-1,many,TRBJ2-3,-
CASSYFGTDSNQPQHF,TGTGCCAGCAGTTACTTTGGGACAGATAGCAATCAGCCCCAGCATTTT,TRBV6-5,few,TRBJ1-5,TRBD1
CASSQDLPARRVEAFF,TGCGCCAGCAGCCAAGATCTTCCCGCACGGCGAGTTGAAGCTTTCTTT,TRBV4-3,many,TRBJ1-1,-
CSAKTGFEAFF,TGCAGTGCGAAGACAGGGTTTGAAGCTTTCTTT,TRBV20-1,-,TRBJ1-1,TRBD1
CARSSTGGDFNEQFF,TGTGCGCGCAGCTCGACAGGGGGAGACTTCAATGAGCAGTTCTTC,TRBV7-9,few,TRBJ2-1,TRBD1
CSASRGTMNRNSDEQFF,TGCAGTGCTAGTAGGGGGACGATGAATCGGAATTCCGATGAGCAGTTCTTC,TRBV20-1,-,TRBJ2-1,-